This T cell receptor beta chain was sequenced for a study of regulatory T cells in long-lasting Graves disease. Looked up from germline, CDR1 is SGHTA and CDR2 is FQGNSA. This CDR3 is built from 14 residues. V dropped 4 bases and J dropped 7 bases, with 16 bases sitting between them. Study-level points and caveats: Among samples with persistent disease, TRBV28, TRBJ1-2 and TRBJ2-5 were favored.

CDR3-region Arm-PCR and iRepertoire HTBI primers produced the TCR beta libraries. TCRdb re-analysed the multiplex PCR reads in MiXCR, keeping a single row per CDR3 protein. The sample holds over 200,000 distinct CDR3 sequences, roughly 18% seen once. The table lists this clonotype with many counts. The antigen is not known. Time point defined: newly diagnosed GD, antithyroid drugs for less than 3 months. From RNA extracted from PBMCs, the TCR library was made. The same specimen was also included in a second study, on T cells in Graves' hyperthyroidism and ophthalmopathy. That study reports: RT-PCR in the first round (using the HTBI primer set) targeted the TCR CDR3.

This sequence joins TRBV7-2 and TRBJ2-5; no reliable D call. Sequences were derived from peripheral blood mononuclear cells (PBMCs), sampled at new diagnosis, from a patient treated with antithyroid drugs. The receptor's source is a woman in her 30s with Graves disease. The CDR3 is CASSSPGGRRTQYF. The CDR3 DNA reads as TGTGCCAGCAGCTCGCCTGGTGGCAGGAGGACCCAGTACTTC.